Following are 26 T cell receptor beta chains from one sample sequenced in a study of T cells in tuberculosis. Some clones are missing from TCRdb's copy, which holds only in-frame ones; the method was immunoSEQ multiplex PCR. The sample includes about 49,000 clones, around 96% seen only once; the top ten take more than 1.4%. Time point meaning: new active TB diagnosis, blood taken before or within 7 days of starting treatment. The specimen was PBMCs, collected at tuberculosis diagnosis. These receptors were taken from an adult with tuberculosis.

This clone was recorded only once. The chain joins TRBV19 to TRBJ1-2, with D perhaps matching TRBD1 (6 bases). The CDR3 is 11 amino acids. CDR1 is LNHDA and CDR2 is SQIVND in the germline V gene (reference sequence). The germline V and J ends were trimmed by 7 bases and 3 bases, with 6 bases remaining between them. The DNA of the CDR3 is TGTGCCAGTACAGGGGACTATGGCTACACCTTC. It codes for CASTGDYGYTF.

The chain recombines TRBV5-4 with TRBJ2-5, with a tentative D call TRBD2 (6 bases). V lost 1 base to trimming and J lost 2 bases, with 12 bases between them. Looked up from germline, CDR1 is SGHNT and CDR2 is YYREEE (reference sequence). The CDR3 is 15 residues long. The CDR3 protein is CASSLTRRGQETQYF. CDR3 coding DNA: TGTGCCAGCAGCTTGACCCGCCGGGGGCAAGAGACCCAGTACTTC. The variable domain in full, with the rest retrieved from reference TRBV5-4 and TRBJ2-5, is ETGVTQSPTHLIKTRGQQVTLRCSSQSGHNTVSWYQQALGQGPQFIFQYYREEENGRGNFPPRFSGLQFPNYSSELNVNALELDDSALYLCASSLTRRGQETQYFGPGTRLLVL.

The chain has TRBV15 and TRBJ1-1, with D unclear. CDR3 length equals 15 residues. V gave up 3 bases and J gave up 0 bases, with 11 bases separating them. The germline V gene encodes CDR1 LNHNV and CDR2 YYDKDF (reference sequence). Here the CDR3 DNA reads TGTGCCACCAGCAGTTCGAGGGCTGTGAACACTGAAGCTTTCTTT. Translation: CATSSSRAVNTEAFF.

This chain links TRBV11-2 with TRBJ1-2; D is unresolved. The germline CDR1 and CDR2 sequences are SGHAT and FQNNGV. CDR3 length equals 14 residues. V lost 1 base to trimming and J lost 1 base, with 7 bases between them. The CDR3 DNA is TGTGCCAGCAGCTTAGGGAGCCTTAACTATGGCTACACCTTC. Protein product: CASSLGSLNYGYTF.

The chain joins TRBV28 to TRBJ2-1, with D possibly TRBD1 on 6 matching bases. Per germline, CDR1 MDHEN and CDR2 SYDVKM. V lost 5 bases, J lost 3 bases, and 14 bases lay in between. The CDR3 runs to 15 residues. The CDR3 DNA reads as TGTGCCAGCAGTCCGGACAGCCGAGACTACAATGAGCAGTTCTTC. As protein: CASSPDSRDYNEQFF.

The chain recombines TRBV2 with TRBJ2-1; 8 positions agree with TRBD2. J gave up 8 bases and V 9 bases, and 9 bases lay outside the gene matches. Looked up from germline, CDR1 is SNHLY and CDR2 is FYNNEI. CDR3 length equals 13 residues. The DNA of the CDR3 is TGTGCCAGACATAGCGGGAAGGGGGATGAGCAGTTCTTC. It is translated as CARHSGKGDEQFF.

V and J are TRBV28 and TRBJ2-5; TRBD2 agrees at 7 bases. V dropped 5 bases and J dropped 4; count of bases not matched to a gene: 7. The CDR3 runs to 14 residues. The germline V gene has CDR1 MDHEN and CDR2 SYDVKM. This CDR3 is CASSETSPGETQYF. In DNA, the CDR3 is TGTGCCAGCAGTGAGACTAGCCCAGGAGAGACCCAGTACTTC.

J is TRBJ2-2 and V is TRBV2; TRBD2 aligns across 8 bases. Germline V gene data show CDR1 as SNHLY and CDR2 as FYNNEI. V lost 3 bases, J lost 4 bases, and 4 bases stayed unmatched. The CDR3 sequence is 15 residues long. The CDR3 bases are TGTGCCAGCAGTGATTTGGCGGGAGGCACCGGGGAGCTGTTTTTT. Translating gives CASSDLAGGTGELFF. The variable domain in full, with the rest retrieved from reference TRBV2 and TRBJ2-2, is EPEVTQTPSHQVTQMGQEVILRCVPISNHLYFYWYRQILGQKVEFLVSFYNNEISEKSEIFDDQFSVERPDGSNFTLKIRSTKLEDSAMYFCASSDLAGGTGELFFGEGSRLTVL.

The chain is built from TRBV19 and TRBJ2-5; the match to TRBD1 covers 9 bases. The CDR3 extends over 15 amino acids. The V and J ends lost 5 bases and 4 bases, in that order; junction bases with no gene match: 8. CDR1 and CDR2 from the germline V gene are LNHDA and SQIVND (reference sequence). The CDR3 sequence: CASSPPGQGRETQYF. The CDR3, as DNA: TGTGCCAGTAGTCCTCCGGGACAGGGACGAGAGACCCAGTACTTC.

The CDR3 loop reads CSVAGLEREVPYNEQFF. Here the CDR3 DNA reads TGCAGCGTTGCAGGTCTAGAGCGGGAGGTCCCCTACAATGAGCAGTTCTTC. V is TRBV29-1 and J is TRBJ2-1, with 9 positions matching TRBD2. Germline values: CDR1 SQVTM, CDR2 ANQGSEA. CDR3 length: 17 amino acids. V was clipped by 4 bases and J by 2 bases; unmatched bases: 12.

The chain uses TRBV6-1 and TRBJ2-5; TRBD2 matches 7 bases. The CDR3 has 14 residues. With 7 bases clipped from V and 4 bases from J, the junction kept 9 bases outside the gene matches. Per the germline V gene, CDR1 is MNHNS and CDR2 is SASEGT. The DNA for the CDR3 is TGTGCCAGCATTTGGGGGGGAGTCGGAGAGACCCAGTACTTC. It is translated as CASIWGGVGETQYF.

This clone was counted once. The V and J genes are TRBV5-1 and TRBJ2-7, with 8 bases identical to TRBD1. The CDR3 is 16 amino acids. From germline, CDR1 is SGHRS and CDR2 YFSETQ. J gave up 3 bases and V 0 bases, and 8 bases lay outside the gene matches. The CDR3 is CASSLAPDRGVYEQYF. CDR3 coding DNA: TGCGCCAGCAGCTTGGCCCCCGACAGGGGAGTCTACGAGCAGTACTTC.

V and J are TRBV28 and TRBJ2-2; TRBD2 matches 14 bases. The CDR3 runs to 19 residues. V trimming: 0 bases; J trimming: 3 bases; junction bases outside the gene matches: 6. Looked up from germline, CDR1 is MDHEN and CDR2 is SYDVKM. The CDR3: CASSLWGLAGEGDTGELFF. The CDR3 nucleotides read TGTGCCAGCAGTTTATGGGGACTAGCGGGAGAGGGGGACACCGGGGAGCTGTTTTTT.

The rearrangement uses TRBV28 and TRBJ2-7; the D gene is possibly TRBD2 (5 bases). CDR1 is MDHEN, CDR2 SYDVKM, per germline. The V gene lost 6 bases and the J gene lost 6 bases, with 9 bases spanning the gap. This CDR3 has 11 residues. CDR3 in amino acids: CASRTSVEQYF. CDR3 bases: TGTGCCAGCAGAACTAGTGTCGAGCAGTACTTC.

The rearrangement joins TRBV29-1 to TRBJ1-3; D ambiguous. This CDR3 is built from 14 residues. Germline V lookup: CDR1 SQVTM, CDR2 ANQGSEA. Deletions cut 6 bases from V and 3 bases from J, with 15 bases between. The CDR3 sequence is CSVTNTGGGNTIYF. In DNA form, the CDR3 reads TGCAGCGTCACCAACACGGGAGGTGGAAACACCATATATTTT.

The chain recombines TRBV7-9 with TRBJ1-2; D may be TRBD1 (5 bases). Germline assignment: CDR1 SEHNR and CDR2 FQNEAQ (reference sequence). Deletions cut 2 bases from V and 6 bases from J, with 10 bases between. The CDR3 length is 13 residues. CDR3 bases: TGTGCCAGCAGCTTACGAGACAGTCATGGCTACACCTTC. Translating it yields CASSLRDSHGYTF.

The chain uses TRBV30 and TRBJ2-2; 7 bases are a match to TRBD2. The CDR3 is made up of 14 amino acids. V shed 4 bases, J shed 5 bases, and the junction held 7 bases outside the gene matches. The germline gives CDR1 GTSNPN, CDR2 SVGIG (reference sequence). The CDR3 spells CAWKGGSRTGELFF. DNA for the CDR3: TGTGCCTGGAAAGGCGGGAGTAGAACCGGGGAGCTGTTTTTT. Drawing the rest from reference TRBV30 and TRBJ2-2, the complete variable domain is SQTIHQWPATLVQPVGSPLSLECTVEGTSNPNLYWYRQAAGRGLQLLFYSVGIGQISSEVPQNLSASRPQDRQFILSSKKLLLSDSGFYLCAWKGGSRTGELFFGEGSRLTVL.

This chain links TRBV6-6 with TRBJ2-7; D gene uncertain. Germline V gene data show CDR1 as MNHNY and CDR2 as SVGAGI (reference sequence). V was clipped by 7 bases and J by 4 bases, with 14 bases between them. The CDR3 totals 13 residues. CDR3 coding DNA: TGTGCCAGCATGCAGGCCGAAGTTTACGAGCAGTACTTC. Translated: CASMQAEVYEQYF.

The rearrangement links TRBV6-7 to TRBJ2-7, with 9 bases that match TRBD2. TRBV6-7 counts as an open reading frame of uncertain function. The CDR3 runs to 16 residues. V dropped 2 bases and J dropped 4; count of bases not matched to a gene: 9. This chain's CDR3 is CASSYPPAGGVYEQYF. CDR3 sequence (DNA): TGTGCCAGCAGTTACCCCCCCGCGGGAGGGGTGTACGAGCAGTACTTC.

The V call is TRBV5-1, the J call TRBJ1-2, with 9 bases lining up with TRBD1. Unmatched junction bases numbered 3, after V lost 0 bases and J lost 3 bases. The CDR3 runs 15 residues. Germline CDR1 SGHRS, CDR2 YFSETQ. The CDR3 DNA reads TGCGCCAGCAGCTTGGTCGGGGACAGGGACTATGGCTACACCTTC. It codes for CASSLVGDRDYGYTF.

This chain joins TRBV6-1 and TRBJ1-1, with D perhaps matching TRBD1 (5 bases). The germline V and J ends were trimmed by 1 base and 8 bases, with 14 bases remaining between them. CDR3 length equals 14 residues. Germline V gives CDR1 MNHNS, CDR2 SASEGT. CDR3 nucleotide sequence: TGTGCCAGCAGTGAAGAAGAGACAGAGCTAGAAGCTTTCTTT. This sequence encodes CASSEEETELEAFF.

The CDR3 is CASSFSGTQNTEAFF. In nucleotides, the CDR3 is TGCGCCAGCAGCTTCAGTGGGACACAGAACACTGAAGCTTTCTTT. The chain has TRBV4-1 and TRBJ1-1, with a weak D call TRBD1 (6 bases). V lost 5 bases and J lost 1, with 14 bases in between. Per the germline V gene, CDR1 is MGHRA and CDR2 is YSYEKL. The length of the CDR3 is 15 residues.

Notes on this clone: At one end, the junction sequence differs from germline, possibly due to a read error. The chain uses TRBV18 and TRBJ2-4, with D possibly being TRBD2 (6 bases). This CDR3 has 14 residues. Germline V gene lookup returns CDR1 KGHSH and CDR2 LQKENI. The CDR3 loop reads CASSPPGLRDIQYF. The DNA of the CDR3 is TGTGCCAGCTCGCCACCGGGACTTCGCGACATTCAGTACTTC.

CDR3 sequence: CATGGAKETQYF. The CDR3, as DNA: TGTGCCACCGGAGGGGCAAAAGAGACCCAGTACTTC. This chain uses TRBV27 with TRBJ2-5; D is perhaps TRBD2 (6 bases). V was trimmed by 10 bases and J by 3 bases, leaving 12 bases between them. The CDR3 loop spans 12 amino acids. Germline loops: CDR1 MNHEY, CDR2 SMNVEV (reference sequence).

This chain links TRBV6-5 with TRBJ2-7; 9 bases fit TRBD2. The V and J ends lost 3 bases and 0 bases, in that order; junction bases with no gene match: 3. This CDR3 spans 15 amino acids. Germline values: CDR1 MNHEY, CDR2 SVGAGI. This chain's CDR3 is CASSYLSGGSYEQYF. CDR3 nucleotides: TGTGCCAGCAGTTATCTTAGCGGGGGCTCCTACGAGCAGTACTTC.

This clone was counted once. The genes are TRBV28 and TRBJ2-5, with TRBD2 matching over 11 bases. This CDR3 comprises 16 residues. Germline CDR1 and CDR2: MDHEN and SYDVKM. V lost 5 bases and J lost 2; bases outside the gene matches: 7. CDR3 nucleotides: TGTGCCAGCAGTGGATCCGGACTAGCGGGTCAAGAGACCCAGTACTTC. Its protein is CASSGSGLAGQETQYF.